The 24 T cell receptor beta chains given below trace back to one sample, sequenced in a study of OX40 agonist ivuxolimab in advanced cancers. The repertoire was sequenced with immunoSEQ multiplex PCR; TCRdb's copy has only in-frame clones and lacks some. This table holds more than 45,000 clones, 83% found once. The material was CD4+ or CD8+ T cells sorted from blood, obtained in a trial of the OX40 agonist ivuxolimab. These receptors all come from an adult with an advanced solid tumor such as melanoma, head and neck, liver or kidney cancer.

V usage is TRBV6-5 and J usage is TRBJ1-3; 8 bases line up with TRBD1. This CDR3 is 15 amino acids long. Trimming cost V 2 bases and J 4 bases; bases outside gene matches: 4. Looked up from germline, CDR1 is MNHEY and CDR2 is SVGAGI. The CDR3 loop reads CASSYDRGQGNTIYF. For the CDR3, the DNA is TGTGCCAGCAGTTACGACAGGGGACAGGGAAACACCATATATTTT.

The CDR3 coding sequence is TGTGCCAGCAGCTTCAGATTCGAGGATGAGCAGTTCTTC. This translates into CASSFRFEDEQFF. V usage is TRBV11-3 and J usage is TRBJ2-1; D not certain. Germline CDR1 SGHNT, CDR2 YENEEA. The V and J ends lost 3 bases and 8 bases respectively, with 11 bases between them. The CDR3 covers 13 residues.

V and J are TRBV5-6 and TRBJ2-7; 8 bases align to TRBD1. V lost 1 base to trimming and J lost 3 bases; unmatched junction nucleotides: 6. The germline V gene encodes CDR1 SGHDT and CDR2 YYEEEE. The CDR3 runs to 15 residues. The CDR3 nucleotides read TGTGCCAGCAGCTTGCCAGGGGGCAGGGTCTACGAGCAGTACTTC. Protein: CASSLPGGRVYEQYF. Together with reference TRBV5-6 and TRBJ2-7, the CDR3 gives the full variable domain: DAGVTQSPTHLIKTRGQQVTLRCSPKSGHDTVSWYQQALGQGPQFIFQYYEEEERQRGNFPDRFSGHQFPNYSSELNVNALLLGDSALYLCASSLPGGRVYEQYFGPGTRLTVT.

This sequence joins TRBV9 and TRBJ2-3, with 8 bases identical to TRBD2. CDR3 size: 16 residues. V dropped 4 bases and J dropped 4; count of bases not matched to a gene: 11. CDR1 SGDLS and CDR2 YYNGEE come from the germline V gene. For the CDR3, the DNA is TGTGCCAGCAGCCTTCCTTTGGGTAGCGGGGCAGATACGCAGTATTTT. Encoded protein: CASSLPLGSGADTQYF.

This clone was observed a few times. The chain couples TRBV6-5 to TRBJ1-6, with 8 bases that match TRBD1. J lost 6 bases, V lost 6 bases, and 4 bases had no gene match. From germline, CDR1 is MNHEY and CDR2 SVGAGI. The CDR3 length is 14 residues. CDR3 bases: TGTGCCAGCAGGGAAGACAGGGGTAATTCACCCCTCCACTTT. It encodes CASREDRGNSPLHF.

The V gene is TRBV4-2, the J gene TRBJ2-7; D uncertain. Germline CDR1 reads LGHNA; CDR2 reads YNFKEQ. V was shortened by 0 bases and J by 0 bases, with 6 bases between the two germline ends. The CDR3 extends over 14 amino acids. The CDR3 loop is CASSQERSSYEQYF. For the CDR3, the DNA is TGTGCCAGCAGCCAAGAGCGGAGCTCCTACGAGCAGTACTTC.

This chain joins TRBV6-5 and TRBJ1-1; TRBD1 matches at 8 bases. V lost 5 bases and J lost 0; bases outside the gene matches: 2. CDR1 MNHEY and CDR2 SVGAGI come from the germline V gene. CDR3 length: 14 residues. The CDR3 bases are TGTGCCAGCAGTGAGGACAGGGTGAACACTGAAGCTTTCTTT. Its translation: CASSEDRVNTEAFF.

The J gene is TRBJ1-1, the V gene TRBV4-3, with TRBD1 identical over 9 bases. CDR3 size: 15 residues. J lost 1 base, V lost 3 bases, and 3 bases had no gene match. The germline V gene encodes CDR1 LGHNA and CDR2 YSLEER. The CDR3 sequence is CASSHLDRGNTEAFF. The CDR3 coding sequence is TGCGCCAGCAGCCACCTGGACAGGGGGAACACTGAAGCTTTCTTT.

V is TRBV7-8 and J is TRBJ1-2, with D perhaps matching TRBD1 (5 bases). This CDR3 region has 15 residues. V was shortened by 5 bases and J by 5 bases, with 18 bases between the two germline ends. CDR1 is SGHVS, CDR2 FQNEAQ, per germline. For the CDR3, the DNA is TGTGCCAGCAGCCAATCACCGGGACGTACATATGGCTACACCTTC. Residues: CASSQSPGRTYGYTF.

The chain joins TRBV7-2 to TRBJ2-5, with D perhaps matching TRBD2 (7 bases). CDR1 SGHTA and CDR2 FQGNSA come from the germline V gene. V was pared by 6 bases and J by 5 bases, with 22 bases between. The CDR3 is made up of 16 amino acids. The CDR3 loop reads CASSSTGWGGTETQYF. DNA of the CDR3: TGTGCCAGCAGTTCTACTGGTTGGGGGGGCACGGAGACCCAGTACTTC.

In its sample, this clone was seen a few times. This chain uses TRBV30 with TRBJ1-5, with a tentative D call TRBD1 (6 bases). Trimming shortened V by 0 bases and J by 7 bases, and 10 bases separated the two germline ends. The CDR3 consists of 13 residues. Per the germline V gene, CDR1 is GTSNPN and CDR2 is SVGIG (reference sequence). CDR3 sequence (DNA): TGTGCCTGGAGTGTAGGGGGGCAACAGCCCCAGCATTTT. Translated: CAWSVGGQQPQHF. The full variable domain, rest sourced from reference TRBV30 and TRBJ1-5, is SQTIHQWPATLVQPVGSPLSLECTVEGTSNPNLYWYRQAAGRGLQLLFYSVGIGQISSEVPQNLSASRPQDRQFILSSKKLLLSDSGFYLCAWSVGGQQPQHFGDGTRLSIL.

This clone appeared a single time. The genes are TRBV15 and TRBJ2-1; unclear D gene. The V and J ends lost 1 base and 8 bases respectively, with 9 bases between them. The CDR3 spans 13 residues. Germline V gives CDR1 LNHNV, CDR2 YYDKDF (reference sequence). CDR3 coding DNA: TGTGCCACCAGCAGAGCTACGTCGGATGAGCAGTTCTTC. Protein sequence: CATSRATSDEQFF.

The chain has TRBV29-1 and TRBJ2-3; D gene ambiguous. V was shortened by 6 bases and J by 1 base, with 14 bases between the two germline ends. Germline V gene data show CDR1 as SQVTM and CDR2 as ANQGSEA. There are 14 residues in the CDR3. The CDR3 DNA reads TGCAGCGTCTCCTACAGTGCCCGCACAGATACGCAGTATTTT. Translation: CSVSYSARTDTQYF.

This chain joins TRBV7-3 and TRBJ2-7; D is perhaps TRBD2 (6 bases). From germline, CDR1 is SGHTA and CDR2 FQGTGA. The CDR3 contains 13 residues. V was cut by 5 bases and J by 6 bases, with 14 bases left in between. The CDR3 reads CASSPGDFGEQYF. Written as DNA, the CDR3 is TGTGCCAGCAGCCCGGGGGACTTCGGCGAGCAGTACTTC.

The V call is TRBV5-1, the J call TRBJ1-2; D is undetermined. Germline loops: CDR1 SGHRS, CDR2 YFSETQ. Trimming stripped 1 base from V and 2 bases from J, with 18 bases between. This CDR3 comprises 17 residues. As DNA, the CDR3 is TGCGCCAGCAGCTTGTGGGCAGGAGTCAGTAAGAACTATGGCTACACCTTC. Translation: CASSLWAGVSKNYGYTF.

The V and J genes are TRBV5-1 and TRBJ1-6; TRBD1 matches 7 bases. Germline trimming cut 0 bases from V and 9 bases from J; bases unmatched to any gene: 3. CDR1 and CDR2 (germline): SGHRS, YFSETQ. The CDR3 runs to 14 residues. This CDR3 is CASSLATGRSPLHF. As DNA, the CDR3 is TGCGCCAGCAGCTTGGCGACAGGGCGTTCACCCCTCCACTTT.

This rearrangement joins TRBV28 to TRBJ2-7; possibly TRBD2 for D (6 bases). The CDR3 contains 11 residues. Per germline, CDR1 MDHEN and CDR2 SYDVKM. The germline V and J ends were trimmed by 7 bases and 4 bases, with 8 bases remaining between them. CDR3 loop: CASNAGYEQYF. In DNA, the CDR3 is TGTGCCAGCAACGCGGGGTACGAGCAGTACTTC.

This clone has a single count. This chain joins TRBV25-1 and TRBJ1-6; 9 bases are a match to TRBD1. The length of the CDR3 is 14 residues. Germline CDR1 and CDR2: MGHDK and SYGVNS. Trimming cost V 6 bases and J 8 bases; bases outside gene matches: 5. CDR3 in amino acids: CASSAWDRDSPLHF. CDR3 nucleotide sequence: TGTGCCAGCAGCGCATGGGACAGGGATTCACCCCTCCACTTT.

On this clone itself: This same CDR3 is encoded by further DNA sequences in the sample. This chain uses TRBV11-2 with TRBJ1-1, with D hard to call. The ends were cut back, 5 bases at V and 2 bases at J, with 3 bases in the middle. CDR3 length equals 11 residues. CDR1 and CDR2 (germline): SGHAT, FQNNGV. CDR3 DNA: TGTGCCAGCAGCCTAAACACTGAAGCTTTCTTT. As protein: CASSLNTEAFF. Filled out from reference TRBV11-2 and TRBJ1-1, the complete variable domain reads EAGVAQSPRYKIIEKRQSVAFWCNPISGHATLYWYQQILGQGPKLLIQFQNNGVVDDSQLPKDRFSAERLKGVDSTLKIQPAKLEDSAVYLCASSLNTEAFFGQGTRLTVV.

The gene calls are TRBV6-5 and TRBJ2-1; 11 positions agree with TRBD2. There are 15 residues in the CDR3. With 4 bases clipped from V and 4 bases from J, the junction kept 3 bases outside the gene matches. Germline lookup yields CDR1 MNHEY and CDR2 SVGAGI. In DNA, the CDR3 is TGTGCCAGCAGTTTAGCGGGGGGGACGTACAATGAGCAGTTCTTC. Translating gives CASSLAGGTYNEQFF.

CDR3 loop: CASSFVPEADTQYF. The CDR3 DNA follows: TGTGCCAGCAGCTTTGTTCCAGAAGCAGATACGCAGTATTTT. The V gene is TRBV7-2, the J gene TRBJ2-3; D call uncertain. There are 14 residues in the CDR3. CDR1 is SGHTA, CDR2 FQGNSA, per germline. The V end lost 3 bases, the J end lost 4 bases, and 11 bases lay between the germline ends.

This sequence joins TRBV19 and TRBJ1-1; weak D call: TRBD1 (5 bases). Germline assignment: CDR1 LNHDA and CDR2 SQIVND (reference sequence). Trimming pared 3 bases from V and 1 base from J, leaving 21 bases between. This CDR3 contains 18 residues. The DNA for the CDR3 is TGTGCCAGTAGTATTGGGGCTAACCACTTCGGGCGGAACACTGAAGCTTTCTTT. Protein sequence: CASSIGANHFGRNTEAFF.

This sequence joins TRBV6-5 and TRBJ1-4, with D tentatively TRBD1 (5 bases). V was pared by 4 bases and J by 1 base, with 10 bases between. The CDR3 has 15 amino acids. In germline, CDR1 is MNHEY, CDR2 SVGAGI. Written as DNA, the CDR3 is TGTGCCAGCAGTTCCCCCGGGGGAACTAATGAAAAACTGTTTTTT. Amino acids: CASSSPGGTNEKLFF.

V is TRBV29-1 and J is TRBJ1-2; no definite D call. Germline loops: CDR1 SQVTM, CDR2 ANQGSEA. The CDR3 is made up of 12 amino acids. The V end lost 3 bases, the J end lost 4 bases, and 9 bases lay between the germline ends. The CDR3, as DNA: TGCAGCGTTGACAAGGGATCCTATGGCTACACCTTC. Protein product: CSVDKGSYGYTF.